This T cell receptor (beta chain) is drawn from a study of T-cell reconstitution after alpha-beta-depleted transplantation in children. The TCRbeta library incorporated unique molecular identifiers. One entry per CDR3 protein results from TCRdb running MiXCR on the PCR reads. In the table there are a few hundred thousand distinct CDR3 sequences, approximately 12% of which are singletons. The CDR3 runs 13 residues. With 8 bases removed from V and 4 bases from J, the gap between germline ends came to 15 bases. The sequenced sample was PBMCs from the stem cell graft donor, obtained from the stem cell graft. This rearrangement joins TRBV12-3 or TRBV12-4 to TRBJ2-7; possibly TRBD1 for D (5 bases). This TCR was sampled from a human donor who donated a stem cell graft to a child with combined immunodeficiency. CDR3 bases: TGTGCCAGCCTTTTGGGCCCAGGGTACGAGCAGTACTTC. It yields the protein CASLLGPGYEQYF.